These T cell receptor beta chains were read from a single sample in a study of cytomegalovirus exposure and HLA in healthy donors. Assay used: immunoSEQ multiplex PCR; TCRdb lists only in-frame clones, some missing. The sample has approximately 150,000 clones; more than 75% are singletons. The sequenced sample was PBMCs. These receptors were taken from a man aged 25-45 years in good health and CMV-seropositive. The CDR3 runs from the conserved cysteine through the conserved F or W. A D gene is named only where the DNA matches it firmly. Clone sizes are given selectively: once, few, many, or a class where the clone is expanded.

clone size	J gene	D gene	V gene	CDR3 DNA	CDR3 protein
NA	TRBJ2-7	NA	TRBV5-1	TGCGCCAGCAGCTTGGCCTCGGGCGAGCAGTACTTC	CASSLASGEQYF
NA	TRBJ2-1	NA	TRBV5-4	TGTGCCAGCAGCTTGAATAGGGGGAGTGGTGAGCAGTTCTTC	CASSLNRGSGEQFF
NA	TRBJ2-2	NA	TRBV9	TGTGCCAGCAGCTCCAAGGGACAACCGAACACCGGGGAGCTGTTTTTT	CASSSKGQPNTGELFF
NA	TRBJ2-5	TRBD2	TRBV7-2	TGTGCCAGCAGCTCCGGACTAGCGGGATCGGAGACCCAGTACTTC	CASSSGLAGSETQYF
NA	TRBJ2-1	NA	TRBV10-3	TGTGCCATCAGTGAGTCGGCTAGCCGGAATGAGCAGTTCTTC	CAISESASRNEQFF
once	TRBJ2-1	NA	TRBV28	TGTGCCAGCAGGGATGGGAGCTACAATGAGCAGTTCTTC	CASRDGSYNEQFF
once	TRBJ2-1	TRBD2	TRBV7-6	TGTGCCAGCAGCTTAGCACTAGCGGCTTCCTACAATGAGCAGTTCTTC	CASSLALAASYNEQFF
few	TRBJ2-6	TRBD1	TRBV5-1	TGCGCCAGCAGCCAGTGGAGGACAGGGGGCTCTGGGGCCAACGTCCTGACTTTC	CASSQWRTGGSGANVLTF
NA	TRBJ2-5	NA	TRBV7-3	TGTGCCAGCAGCCGTCGGTTCCAAGAGACCCAGTACTTC	CASSRRFQETQYF
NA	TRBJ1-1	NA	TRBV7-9	TGTTCCAGCAGCTTAACGTATAGCGGAGCTTTCTTT	CSSSLTYSGAFF
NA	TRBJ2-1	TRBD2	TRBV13	TGTGCCAGCAGCCCAAGCGGGGAGGGCTACAATGAGCAGTTCTTC	CASSPSGEGYNEQFF
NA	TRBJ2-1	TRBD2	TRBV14	TGTGCCAGCAGCCAAGAATCCCCGGGTAGCGGGAGTAGGTATGAGCAGTTCTTC	CASSQESPGSGSRYEQFF
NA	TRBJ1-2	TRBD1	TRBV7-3	TGTGCCAGCAGCCCCTCACCGACAGGGTATGGCTACACCTTC	CASSPSPTGYGYTF
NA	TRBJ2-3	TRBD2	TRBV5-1	TGCGCCAGCAGCGTAACAGGGACTAGCGAGGATACGCAGTATTTT	CASSVTGTSEDTQYF
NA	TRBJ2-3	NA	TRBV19	TGTGCCAGTAGTACGGGGGGCAGAGATACGCAGTATTTT	CASSTGGRDTQYF
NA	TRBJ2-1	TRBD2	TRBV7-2	TGTGCCAGCAGCTTAACTAGCGGGATATTGAATGAGCAGTTCTTC	CASSLTSGILNEQFF
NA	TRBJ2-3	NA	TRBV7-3	TGTGCCAGCAGCTTAACGGCGGATCGACAGGATACGCAGTATTTT	CASSLTADRQDTQYF
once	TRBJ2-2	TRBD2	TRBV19	TGTGCCAGTAGTCGAGGGACTAGCAGGAACACCGGGGAGCTGTTTTTT	CASSRGTSRNTGELFF
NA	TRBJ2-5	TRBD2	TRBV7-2	TGTGCCAGCAGCTTAATAGCGGGAGGGTTTGAGACCCAGTACTTC	CASSLIAGGFETQYF
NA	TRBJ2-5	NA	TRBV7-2	TGTGCCAGCAGCTTTTCGGGCAGCCGGGGAGAGACCCAGTACTTC	CASSFSGSRGETQYF
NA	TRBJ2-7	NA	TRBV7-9	TGTGCCAGCAGCTTAGAGCTTACCTACGAGCAGTACTTC	CASSLELTYEQYF
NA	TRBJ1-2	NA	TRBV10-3	TGTGCCATCAGTGGGGGGGGACCCCGGGACTATGGCTACACCTTC	CAISGGGPRDYGYTF
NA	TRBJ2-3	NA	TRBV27	TGTGCCAGCAGTTTCCGTTCTGATACGCAGTATTTT	CASSFRSDTQYF
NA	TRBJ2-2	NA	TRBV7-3	TGTGCCAGCAGCTTAACTGATACAGCCGGGGAGCTGTTTTTT	CASSLTDTAGELFF
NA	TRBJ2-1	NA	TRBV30	TGTGCCTGGAGTGGGGTTGTAGGAGACAATGAGCAGTTCTTC	CAWSGVVGDNEQFF
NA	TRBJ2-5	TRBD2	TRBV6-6	TGTGCCAGCATCCCTAGCGGAGAAGAGACCCAGTACTTC	CASIPSGEETQYF
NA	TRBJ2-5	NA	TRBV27	TGTGCCAGCAGATCCGGGAGCGAGCGGGAGACCCAGTACTTC	CASRSGSERETQYF
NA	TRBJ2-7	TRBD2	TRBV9	TGTGCCAGCAGCCCCGGACTAGCGGGGATCTACGAGCAGTACTTC	CASSPGLAGIYEQYF
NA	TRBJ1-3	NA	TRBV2	TGTGCCAGCAGTGCAGCAGGGGCCGGAAACACCATATATTTT	CASSAAGAGNTIYF
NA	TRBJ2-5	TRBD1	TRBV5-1	TGCGCCAGCAGCTTCGACAGGGGGCGGGAGACCCAGTACTTC	CASSFDRGRETQYF
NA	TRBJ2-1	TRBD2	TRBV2	TGTGCCAGCATTGGGACTAGCGGGAGCTATGAGCAGTTCTTC	CASIGTSGSYEQFF
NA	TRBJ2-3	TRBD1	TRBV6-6	TGTGCCAGTTCAGGGGGCAGGGGGACAGATACGCAGTATTTT	CASSGGRGTDTQYF
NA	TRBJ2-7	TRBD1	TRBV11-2	TGTGCCAGCAGCTGGGACAGTTCCTACGAGCAGTACTTC	CASSWDSSYEQYF
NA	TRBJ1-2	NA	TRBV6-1	TGTGCCAGCCATCCTTTTCCAGAAGATGGCTACACCTTC	CASHPFPEDGYTF
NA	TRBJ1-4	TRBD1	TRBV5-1	TGCGCCAGCAGCTACCGGGACAGAGGGGTGACTAATGAAAAACTGTTTTTT	CASSYRDRGVTNEKLFF
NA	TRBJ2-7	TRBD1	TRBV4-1	TGCGCCAGCAGCGCACGGACAGGGGACCCCTACGAGCAGTACTTC	CASSARTGDPYEQYF
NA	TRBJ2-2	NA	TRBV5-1	TGCGCCAGCAGCTTGGATGTGGGACATAACACCGGGGAGCTGTTTTTT	CASSLDVGHNTGELFF
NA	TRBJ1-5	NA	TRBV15	TGTGCCACCAGCAGAGATCGGGGGCCCCAGCATTTT	CATSRDRGPQHF
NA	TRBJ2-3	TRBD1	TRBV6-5	TGTGCCAGCAGGCGGGACAGGAGCACAGATACGCAGTATTTT	CASRRDRSTDTQYF
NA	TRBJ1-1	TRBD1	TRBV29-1	TGCAGCGGGACTTCGGGACAGCCTGAAGCTTTCTTT	CSGTSGQPEAFF
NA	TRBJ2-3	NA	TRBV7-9	TGTGCCAGCAGCTCTATATGGGCTACAGATACGCAGTATTTT	CASSSIWATDTQYF
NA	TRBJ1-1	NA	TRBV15	TGTGCCACCAGCAGACCCGGGATGAACACTGAAGCTTTCTTT	CATSRPGMNTEAFF
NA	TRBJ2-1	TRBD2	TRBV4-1	TGCGCCAGCAGCCACCCCCCTAGCGGGACCGAGCCAGTGCAGTTCTTC	CASSHPPSGTEPVQFF
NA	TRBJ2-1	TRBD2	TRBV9	TGTGCCAGCAGCGCGGATAGCGGGATTGAGCAGTTCTTC	CASSADSGIEQFF
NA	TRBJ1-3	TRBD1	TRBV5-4	TGTGCCAGCAGCTTGGACAGGGGGACTGGAAACACCATATATTTT	CASSLDRGTGNTIYF